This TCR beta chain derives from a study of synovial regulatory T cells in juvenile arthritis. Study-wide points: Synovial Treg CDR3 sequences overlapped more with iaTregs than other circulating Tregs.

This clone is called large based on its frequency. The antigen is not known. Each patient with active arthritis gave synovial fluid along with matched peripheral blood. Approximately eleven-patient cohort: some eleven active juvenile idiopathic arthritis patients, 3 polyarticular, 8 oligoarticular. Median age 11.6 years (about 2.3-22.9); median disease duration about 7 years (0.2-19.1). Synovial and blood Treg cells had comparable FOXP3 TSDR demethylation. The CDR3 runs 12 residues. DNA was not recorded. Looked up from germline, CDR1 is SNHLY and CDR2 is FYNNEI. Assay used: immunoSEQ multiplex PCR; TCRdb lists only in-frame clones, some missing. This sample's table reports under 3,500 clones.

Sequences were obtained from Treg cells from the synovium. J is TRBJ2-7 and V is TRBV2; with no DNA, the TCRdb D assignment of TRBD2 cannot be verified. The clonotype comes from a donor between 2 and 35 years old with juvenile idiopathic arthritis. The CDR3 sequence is CASSDFPYEQYF.